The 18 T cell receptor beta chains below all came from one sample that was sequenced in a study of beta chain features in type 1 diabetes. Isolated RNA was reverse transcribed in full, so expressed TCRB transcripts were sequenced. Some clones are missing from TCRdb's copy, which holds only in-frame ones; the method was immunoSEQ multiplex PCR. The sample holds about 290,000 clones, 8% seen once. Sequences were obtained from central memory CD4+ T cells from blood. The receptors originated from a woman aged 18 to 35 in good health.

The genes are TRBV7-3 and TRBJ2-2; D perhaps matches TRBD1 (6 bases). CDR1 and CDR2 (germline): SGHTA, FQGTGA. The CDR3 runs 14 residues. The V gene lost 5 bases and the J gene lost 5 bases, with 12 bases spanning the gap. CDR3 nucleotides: TGTGCCAGCAGCCCCGGGACAAGGACCGGGGAGCTGTTTTTT. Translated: CASSPGTRTGELFF.

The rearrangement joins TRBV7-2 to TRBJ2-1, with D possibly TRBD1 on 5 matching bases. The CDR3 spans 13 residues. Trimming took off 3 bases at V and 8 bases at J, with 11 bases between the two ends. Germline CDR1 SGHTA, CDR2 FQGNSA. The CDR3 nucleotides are TGTGCCAGCAGCTTTAGGGGTGGCGATGAGCAGTTCTTC. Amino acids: CASSFRGGDEQFF.

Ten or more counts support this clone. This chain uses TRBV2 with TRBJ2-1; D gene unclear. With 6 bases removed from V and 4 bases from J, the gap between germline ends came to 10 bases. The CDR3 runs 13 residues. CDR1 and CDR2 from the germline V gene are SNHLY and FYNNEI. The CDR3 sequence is CASRGSGYNEQFF. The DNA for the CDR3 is TGTGCCAGCAGGGGGTCCGGTTACAATGAGCAGTTCTTC.

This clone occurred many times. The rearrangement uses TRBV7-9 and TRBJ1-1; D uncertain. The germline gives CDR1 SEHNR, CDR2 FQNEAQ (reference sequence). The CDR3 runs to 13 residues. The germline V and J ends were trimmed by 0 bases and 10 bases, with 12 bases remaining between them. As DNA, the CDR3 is TGTGCCAGCAGCTTAGCGACGGCCCCTGGAGCTTTCTTT. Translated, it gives CASSLATAPGAFF.

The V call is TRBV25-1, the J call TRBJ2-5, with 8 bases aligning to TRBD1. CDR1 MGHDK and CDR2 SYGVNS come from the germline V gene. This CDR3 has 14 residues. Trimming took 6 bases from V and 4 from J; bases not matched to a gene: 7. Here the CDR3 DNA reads TGTGCCAGCAGCCCTTCGGACAGGGCAGAGACCCAGTACTTC. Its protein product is CASSPSDRAETQYF.

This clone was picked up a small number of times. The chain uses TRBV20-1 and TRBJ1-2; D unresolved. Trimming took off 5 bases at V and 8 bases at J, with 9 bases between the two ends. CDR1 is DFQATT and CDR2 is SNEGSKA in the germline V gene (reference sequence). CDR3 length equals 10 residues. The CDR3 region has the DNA TGCAGTGCTGGACGAGAGGGCTACACCTTC. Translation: CSAGREGYTF.

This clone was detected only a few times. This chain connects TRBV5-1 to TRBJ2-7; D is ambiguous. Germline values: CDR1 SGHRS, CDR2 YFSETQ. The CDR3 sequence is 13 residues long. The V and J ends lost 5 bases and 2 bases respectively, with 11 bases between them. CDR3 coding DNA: TGCGCCAGCAGTCCCGACGGAACCTACGAGCAGTACGTC. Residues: CASSPDGTYEQYV.

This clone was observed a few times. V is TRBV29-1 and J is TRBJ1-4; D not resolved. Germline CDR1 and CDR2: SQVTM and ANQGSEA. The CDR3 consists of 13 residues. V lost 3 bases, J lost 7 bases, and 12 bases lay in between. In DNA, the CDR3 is TGCAGCGTTGATGTGGGGTTTGGTGAAAAACTGTTTTTT. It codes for CSVDVGFGEKLFF.

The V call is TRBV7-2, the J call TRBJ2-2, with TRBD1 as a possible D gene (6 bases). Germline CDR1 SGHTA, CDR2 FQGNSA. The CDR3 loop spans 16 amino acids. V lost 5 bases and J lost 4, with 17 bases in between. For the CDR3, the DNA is TGTGCCAGCAGCGGAACCGGACAGCGGAGCACCGGGGAGCTGTTTTTT. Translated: CASSGTGQRSTGELFF.

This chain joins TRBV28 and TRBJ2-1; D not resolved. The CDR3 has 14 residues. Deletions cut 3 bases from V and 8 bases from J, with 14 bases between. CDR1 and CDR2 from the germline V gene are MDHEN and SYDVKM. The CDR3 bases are TGTGCCAGCAGTTTCCCCTCTACACGGGATGAGCAGTTCTTC. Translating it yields CASSFPSTRDEQFF.

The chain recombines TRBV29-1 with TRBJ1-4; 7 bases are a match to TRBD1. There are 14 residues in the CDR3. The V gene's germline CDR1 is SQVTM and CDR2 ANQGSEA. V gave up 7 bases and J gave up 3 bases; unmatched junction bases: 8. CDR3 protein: CSARRGPANEKLFF. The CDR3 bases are TGCAGCGCAAGGAGGGGGCCGGCTAATGAAAAACTGTTTTTT.

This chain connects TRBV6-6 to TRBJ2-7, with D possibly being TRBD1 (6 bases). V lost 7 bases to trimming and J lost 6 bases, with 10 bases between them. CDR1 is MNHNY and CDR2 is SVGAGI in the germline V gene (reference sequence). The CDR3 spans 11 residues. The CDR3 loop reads CASIKGGEQYF. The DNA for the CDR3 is TGTGCCAGCATCAAAGGGGGCGAGCAGTACTTC.

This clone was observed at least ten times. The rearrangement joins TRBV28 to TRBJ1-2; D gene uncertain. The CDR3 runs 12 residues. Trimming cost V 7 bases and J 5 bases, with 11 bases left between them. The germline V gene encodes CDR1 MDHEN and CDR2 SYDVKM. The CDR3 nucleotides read TGTGCCAGCACCACCACGGGTTATGGCTACACCTTC. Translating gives CASTTTGYGYTF.

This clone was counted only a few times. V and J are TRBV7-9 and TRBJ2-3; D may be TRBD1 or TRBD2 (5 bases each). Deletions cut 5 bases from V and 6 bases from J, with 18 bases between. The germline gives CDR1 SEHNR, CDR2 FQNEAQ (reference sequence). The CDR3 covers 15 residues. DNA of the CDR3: TGTGCCAGCAGCCTCGGAGGAGCAGGGCCGGATACGCAGTATTTT. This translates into CASSLGGAGPDTQYF.

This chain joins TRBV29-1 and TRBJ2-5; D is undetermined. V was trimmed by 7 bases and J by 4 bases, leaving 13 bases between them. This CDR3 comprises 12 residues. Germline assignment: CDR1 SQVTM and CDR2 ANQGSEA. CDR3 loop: CSGVRSGETQYF. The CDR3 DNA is TGCAGCGGAGTGAGGAGTGGAGAGACCCAGTACTTC.

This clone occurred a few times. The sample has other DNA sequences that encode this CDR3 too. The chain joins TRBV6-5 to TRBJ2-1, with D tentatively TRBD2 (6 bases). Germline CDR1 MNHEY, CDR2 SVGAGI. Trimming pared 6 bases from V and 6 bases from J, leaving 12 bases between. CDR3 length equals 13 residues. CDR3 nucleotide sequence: TGTGCCAGCAGCCGGACCGGGGGCAATGAGCAGTTCTTC. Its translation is CASSRTGGNEQFF.

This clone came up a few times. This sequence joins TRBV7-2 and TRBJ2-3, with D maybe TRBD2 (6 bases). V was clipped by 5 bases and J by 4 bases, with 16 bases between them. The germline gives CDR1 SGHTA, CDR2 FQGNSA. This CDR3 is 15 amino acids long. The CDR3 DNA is TGTGCCAGCAGCCCTTTTTCGGGGGTCGCAGATACGCAGTATTTT. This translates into CASSPFSGVADTQYF. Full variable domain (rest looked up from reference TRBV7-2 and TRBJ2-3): GAGVSQSPSNKVTEKGKDVELRCDPISGHTALYWYRQSLGQGLEFLIYFQGNSAPDKSGLPSDRFSAERTGGSVSTLTIQRTQQEDSAVYLCASSPFSGVADTQYFGPGTRLTVL.

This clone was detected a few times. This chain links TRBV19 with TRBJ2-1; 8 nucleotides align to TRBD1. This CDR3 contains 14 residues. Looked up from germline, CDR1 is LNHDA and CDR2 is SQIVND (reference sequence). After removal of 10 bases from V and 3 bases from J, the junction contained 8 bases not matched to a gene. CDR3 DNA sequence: TGTGCCACCTCTAAGGACAGGGACTACAATGAGCAGTTCTTC. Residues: CATSKDRDYNEQFF.